This TCR beta chain was captured in a study of response to subunit inactivated influenza vaccine. Study observations and caveats: It was suggested by the authors that few new T cells are recruited by each seasonal influenza vaccination.

TCRdb itself ran the RT-PCR reads through MiXCR, one entry per CDR3 protein. The sample includes over 400,000 distinct CDR3 sequences, 10% to 15% of them seen just once. Points on this clonotype: What it recognizes is unknown.

CDR1 is MDHEN, CDR2 SYDVKM, per germline. This CDR3 comprises 13 residues. V lost 4 bases, J lost 6 bases, and 10 bases lay in between. The rearrangement links TRBV28 to TRBJ2-1; no clear D gene. This TCR came from a man aged 45-65 years who received an inactivated influenza vaccine. Material: PBMCs from blood, obtained more than 35 days after vaccination. CDR3 DNA sequence: TGTGCCAGCAGTTATGCGAAGACCAATGAGCAGTTCTTC. It translates to CASSYAKTNEQFF.